What follows are 14 T cell receptor beta chains derived from one specimen sequenced in a study of blood T cell repertoires in COVID-19. The data were produced by immunoSEQ multiplex PCR, yet TCRdb's version contains in-frame clones alone and is incomplete. The sample holds about 66,000 clones, 82% seen once. The sequenced sample consisted of peripheral blood. These receptor sequences come from a man in his sixties with acute or convalescent COVID-19.

The chain uses TRBV2 and TRBJ1-5; D possibly corresponds to TRBD1 (6 bases). V was clipped by 4 bases and J by 7 bases, with 14 bases between them. CDR1 is SNHLY and CDR2 is FYNNEI in the germline V gene. The CDR3 consists of 14 residues. In DNA, the CDR3 is TGTGCCAGCAGTGGGACAGTCTCTGGGCAGCCCCAGCATTTT. As protein: CASSGTVSGQPQHF.

The V gene is TRBV30, the J gene TRBJ1-2; 10 nucleotides line up with TRBD1. Germline CDR1 and CDR2: GTSNPN and SVGIG (reference sequence). CDR3 size: 16 residues. Losses at the gene ends were 3 bases for V and 4 bases for J; bases not matched to a gene: 11. DNA for the CDR3: TGTGCCTGGAGGGCCCCGGGACAGGGGTCCGGCTATGGCTACACCTTC. Residues: CAWRAPGQGSGYGYTF.

The chain uses TRBV18 and TRBJ1-1; 9 bases match TRBD1. Trimming at V came to 4 bases and at J to 4 bases, leaving 4 bases not matched to a gene. Germline CDR1 reads KGHSH; CDR2 reads LQKENI. This CDR3 region has 14 residues. As DNA, the CDR3 is TGTGCCAGCTCACTGGGACAGGGAAGCACTGAAGCTTTCTTT. This translates into CASSLGQGSTEAFF.

This clone was observed once. The chain has TRBV9 and TRBJ2-1; TRBD2 agrees at 8 bases. CDR3 size: 15 residues. The trim removed 3 bases at V and 0 bases at J, leaving 2 bases unmatched. Germline-derived CDR1 and CDR2 are SGDLS and YYNGEE. CDR3 sequence (DNA): TGTGCCAGCAGCGCGGGGGGGCTCTCCTACAATGAGCAGTTCTTC. Translated: CASSAGGLSYNEQFF.

The chain has TRBV4-2 and TRBJ1-6; tentatively, D is TRBD1 (5 bases). Trimming took off 4 bases at V and 4 bases at J, with 14 bases between the two ends. Germline V gene lookup returns CDR1 LGHNA and CDR2 YNFKEQ. The CDR3 is 16 residues long. CDR3 residues: CASSPSTGAYNSPLHF. CDR3 nucleotides: TGTGCCAGCAGCCCATCAACAGGAGCGTATAATTCACCCCTCCACTTT.

The chain recombines TRBV5-1 with TRBJ2-2, with a tentative D call TRBD2 (5 bases). The CDR3 totals 12 residues. Germline-derived CDR1 and CDR2 are SGHRS and YFSETQ. V was clipped by 2 bases and J by 6 bases, with 5 bases between them. CDR3 loop: CASSFGAGELFF. CDR3 DNA: TGCGCCAGCAGCTTCGGGGCCGGGGAGCTGTTTTTT.

The V gene is TRBV5-7, the J gene TRBJ1-2; 8 bases are shared with TRBD1. TRBV5-7 is given ORF status, its function remaining uncertain. CDR3 size: 15 residues. V lost 4 bases to trimming and J lost 2 bases; unmatched junction nucleotides: 7. The CDR3 bases are TGTGCCAGCAGCCCACCGACAGGGGCCAACTATGGCTACACCTTC. Translated: CASSPPTGANYGYTF.

The table lists this clone with a count of one. The gene calls are TRBV14 and TRBJ1-3; D is ambiguous. Trimming shortened V by 3 bases and J by 4 bases, and 7 bases separated the two germline ends. The CDR3 sequence is 13 residues long. CDR1 and CDR2 from the germline V gene are SGHDN and FVKESK. As DNA, the CDR3 is TGTGCCAGCAGCCAGGCGGTGGGAAACACCATATATTTT. This translates into CASSQAVGNTIYF. The whole variable domain, filled in from reference TRBV14 and TRBJ1-3, reads EAGVTQFPSHSVIEKGQTVTLRCDPISGHDNLYWYRRVMGKEIKFLLHFVKESKQDESGMPNNRFLAERTGGTYSTLKVQPAELEDSGVYFCASSQAVGNTIYFGEGSWLTVV.

The CDR3 DNA sequence: TGTGCCAGCAGCCATAGACAGGGGGAAGCTTTCTTT. This translates into CASSHRQGEAFF. This rearrangement joins TRBV11-3 to TRBJ1-1; 8 bases are shared with TRBD1. V dropped 5 bases and J dropped 8; count of bases not matched to a gene: 4. CDR1 is SGHNT, CDR2 YENEEA, per germline. The CDR3 consists of 12 residues.

This rearrangement joins TRBV3-1 (or the pseudogene TRBV3-2) to TRBJ2-4, with 7 bases that match TRBD1. This CDR3 has 17 amino acids. The V and J ends lost 4 bases and 1 base, in that order; junction bases with no gene match: 10. The germline V gene has CDR1 LGHDT and CDR2 YNNKEL (reference sequence). In DNA form, the CDR3 reads TGTGCCAGCAGCCCCCGCCTGACAGGGCCCGCCAAAAACATTCAGTACTTC. Protein product: CASSPRLTGPAKNIQYF.

This chain links TRBV7-2 with TRBJ1-6, with 9 bases fitting TRBD1. The CDR3 contains 16 residues. Unmatched junction bases numbered 10, after V lost 3 bases and J lost 10 bases. Germline CDR1 reads SGHTA; CDR2 reads FQGNSA. The CDR3 spells CASSFTGGGVGSPLHF. The CDR3 coding sequence is TGTGCCAGCAGCTTCACAGGGGGCGGTGTAGGATCACCCCTCCACTTT.

The genes are TRBV7-9 and TRBJ2-2, with D possibly being TRBD1 (5 bases). Trimming removed 3 bases at V and 2 bases at J, with 7 bases between. The CDR3 contains 14 residues. Germline V gene data show CDR1 as SEHNR and CDR2 as FQNEAQ (reference sequence). In DNA, the CDR3 is TGTGCCAGCAGCTTCGACAGTAACACCGGGGAGCTGTTTTTT. Protein product: CASSFDSNTGELFF.

V and J are TRBV27 and TRBJ1-1; 8 nucleotides match TRBD1. CDR3 length: 14 residues. CDR1 MNHEY and CDR2 SMNVEV come from the germline V gene (reference sequence). V gave up 9 bases and J gave up 0 bases; unmatched junction bases: 6. CDR3 in DNA: TGTGCCAGTGGAAACAGGGGGGTGAACACTGAAGCTTTCTTT. Translating gives CASGNRGVNTEAFF.

This clone has just a few counts. The chain links TRBV14 to TRBJ1-5; a weak D match, TRBD1 (6 bases). Looked up from germline, CDR1 is SGHDN and CDR2 is FVKESK. The CDR3 has 16 amino acids. V dropped 2 bases and J dropped 0 bases, with 11 bases sitting between them. CDR3 loop: CASSQTDRHSNQPQHF. CDR3 nucleotide sequence: TGTGCCAGCAGCCAAACAGACAGGCATAGCAATCAGCCCCAGCATTTT.